This passage covers 24 T cell receptor beta chains from one sample sequenced in a study of T cells in tuberculosis. TCRdb's table, derived via immunoSEQ multiplex PCR, lists solely in-frame clones and lacks some. Of about 44,000 clones listed, 90% to 95% are singletons. The sequenced sample consisted of PBMCs. The receptors derive from a donor between 10 and 35 years old with latent tuberculosis or without tuberculosis infection.

The genes are TRBV6-1 and TRBJ1-1; a possible D gene is TRBD1 (6 bases). This CDR3 spans 14 amino acids. The V end lost 4 bases, the J end lost 1 base, and 10 bases lay between the germline ends. Germline V gene sequence: CDR1 MNHNS, CDR2 SASEGT. The CDR3 DNA reads as TGTGCCAGCAGTGCGGGACACCCGAACACTGAAGCTTTCTTT. This encodes CASSAGHPNTEAFF.

The V and J genes are TRBV4-1 and TRBJ1-2; D is perhaps TRBD1 (6 bases). CDR1 is MGHRA, CDR2 YSYEKL, per germline. This CDR3 comprises 15 residues. V lost 1 base, J lost 2 bases, and 11 bases lay in between. DNA for the CDR3: TGCGCCAGCAGCCAAGCTACGACAGGAAACTATGGCTACACCTTC. Its protein is CASSQATTGNYGYTF.

The V gene is TRBV9, the J gene TRBJ1-2; no clear D. V dropped 2 bases and J dropped 5 bases, with 13 bases sitting between them. CDR1 is SGDLS and CDR2 is YYNGEE in the germline V gene. The CDR3 is 14 amino acids. CDR3 sequence (DNA): TGTGCCAGCAGCGTTTTGAACGGTGCTTATGGCTACACCTTC. It codes for CASSVLNGAYGYTF.

The chain recombines TRBV6-1 with TRBJ1-6; D is unclear. CDR1 MNHNS and CDR2 SASEGT come from the germline V gene. CDR3 length equals 15 residues. Trimming pared 4 bases from V and 0 bases from J, leaving 7 bases between. CDR3 amino acids: CASSVRSSYNSPLHF. The DNA of the CDR3 is TGTGCCAGCAGTGTGAGGAGCTCCTATAATTCACCCCTCCACTTT.

This clone was detected a few times. The CDR3 nucleotides read TGTGCCAGCAGCAAAGGGGACAAAAATGAAAAACTGTTTTTT. Translating gives CASSKGDKNEKLFF. The chain couples TRBV21-1 to TRBJ1-4; the D call of TRBD1 is as the table states it, not checked on the DNA. TRBV21-1 is flagged as a pseudogene. The CDR3 loop spans 14 amino acids.

V is TRBV18 and J is TRBJ1-1, with D unresolved. Between the trimmed V and J ends, which lost 2 bases and 5 bases, there was a span of 18 bases. CDR3 size: 16 residues. Germline loops: CDR1 KGHSH, CDR2 LQKENI. Here the CDR3 reads CASSPSSPGWRTEAFF. CDR3 bases: TGTGCCAGCTCACCATCCTCTCCCGGGTGGCGGACTGAAGCTTTCTTT.

V is TRBV5-1 and J is TRBJ2-7, with 11 bases matching TRBD2. The V and J ends lost 7 bases and 0 bases, in that order; junction bases with no gene match: 6. CDR3 size: 15 residues. Germline values: CDR1 SGHRS, CDR2 YFSETQ. The CDR3 sequence is CASGLAGGSSYEQYF. The DNA for the CDR3 is TGCGCCAGCGGCCTAGCGGGAGGAAGCTCCTACGAGCAGTACTTC.

This rearrangement joins TRBV19 to TRBJ1-1; D may be TRBD1 (5 bases). This CDR3 is built from 16 residues. In germline, CDR1 is LNHDA, CDR2 SQIVND (reference sequence). Trimming removed 10 bases at V and 3 bases at J, with 24 bases between. CDR3 DNA sequence: TGTGCCACCTCCTGGGTTGCGGGGGTTACGGACACTGAAGCTTTCTTT. Its translation is CATSWVAGVTDTEAFF.

The chain couples TRBV18 to TRBJ2-7, with D perhaps TRBD1 (5 bases). Germline CDR1 reads KGHSH; CDR2 reads LQKENI. The length of the CDR3 is 14 residues. Trimming cost V 0 bases and J 2 bases, with 8 bases left between them. This CDR3 reads CASSPPTGTYEQYF. The DNA for the CDR3 is TGTGCCAGCTCACCACCTACAGGTACCTACGAGCAGTACTTC.

The rearrangement uses TRBV7-3 and TRBJ2-3; perhaps TRBD2 as D (5 bases). Germline V lookup: CDR1 SGHTA, CDR2 FQGTGA. Trimming pared 1 base from V and 2 bases from J, leaving 13 bases between. The CDR3 runs to 16 residues. CDR3 sequence: CASSLKASAVTDTQYF. In DNA, the CDR3 is TGTGCCAGCAGCTTAAAGGCCTCAGCGGTCACAGATACGCAGTATTTT. Based on the CDR3 plus reference TRBV7-3 and TRBJ2-3, the full variable domain is GAGVSQTPSNKVTEKGKYVELRCDPISGHTALYWYRQSLGQGPEFLIYFQGTGAADDSGLPNDRFFAVRPEGSVSTLKIQRTERGDSAVYLCASSLKASAVTDTQYFGPGTRLTVL.

The chain combines TRBV4-2 with TRBJ2-7; TRBD2 agrees at 15 bases. The CDR3 loop spans 15 amino acids. Trimming removed 3 bases from V and 3 bases from J; junction bases left unmatched: 0. The germline gives CDR1 LGHNA, CDR2 YNFKEQ. In nucleotides, the CDR3 is TGTGCCAGCAGCCAGGGACTAGCGGGAGGCTACGAGCAGTACTTC. It translates to CASSQGLAGGYEQYF.

The J gene is TRBJ1-2, the V gene TRBV19, with a possible D match to TRBD1 (5 bases). Germline V gives CDR1 LNHDA, CDR2 SQIVND (reference sequence). The CDR3 has 14 amino acids. The V end lost 7 bases, the J end lost 3 bases, and 15 bases lay between the germline ends. In nucleotides, the CDR3 is TGTGCCAGTACCCCCGGAGGGGAGGACTATGGCTACACCTTC. Protein sequence: CASTPGGEDYGYTF.

This chain joins TRBV7-9 and TRBJ2-7, with no clear D. V lost 0 bases and J lost 5, with 8 bases in between. The CDR3 runs to 13 residues. Germline V gene lookup returns CDR1 SEHNR and CDR2 FQNEAQ (reference sequence). The CDR3 DNA reads TGTGCCAGCAGCTTAGCATGGGCGCACGAGCAGTACTTC. As protein: CASSLAWAHEQYF.

V gene TRBV19 combines with J gene TRBJ1-2; no clear D. The CDR3 contains 15 residues. V was shortened by 1 base and J by 2 bases, with 11 bases between the two germline ends. In germline, CDR1 is LNHDA, CDR2 SQIVND (reference sequence). Here the CDR3 DNA reads TGTGCCAGTAGTATAGTTACATCCACGAACTATGGCTACACCTTC. Protein product: CASSIVTSTNYGYTF.

The chain combines TRBV19 with TRBJ1-5; TRBD1 matches at 10 bases. CDR1 is LNHDA and CDR2 is SQIVND in the germline V gene (reference sequence). CDR3 size: 16 residues. Germline trimming cut 6 bases from V and 0 bases from J; bases unmatched to any gene: 5. CDR3 residues: CASRDDRGLSNQPQHF. As DNA, the CDR3 is TGTGCCAGTAGAGACGACAGGGGGCTTAGCAATCAGCCCCAGCATTTT.

The rearrangement uses TRBV11-2 and TRBJ1-6, with a tentative D call TRBD1 (5 bases). The CDR3 is 17 residues long. Trimming cost V 5 bases and J 1 base, with 15 bases left between them. Germline CDR1 SGHAT, CDR2 FQNNGV. The DNA for the CDR3 is TGTGCCAGCAGCAGGAGGGGCGGGAGGTCCTATAATTCACCCCTCCACTTT. It specifies CASSRRGGRSYNSPLHF.

The rearrangement uses TRBV25-1 and TRBJ1-4; a possible D gene is TRBD1 (5 bases). The CDR3 runs 14 residues. Trimming took off 2 bases at V and 10 bases at J, with 14 bases between the two ends. Germline values: CDR1 MGHDK, CDR2 SYGVNS. The CDR3 sequence is CASSEGRGLVKLFF. CDR3 nucleotide sequence: TGTGCCAGCAGTGAAGGGCGGGGGTTGGTAAAACTGTTTTTT.

This clone was seen once. The rearrangement joins TRBV13 to TRBJ2-1, with 8 nucleotides matching TRBD2. V was pared by 6 bases and J by 12 bases, with 16 bases of the junction left unmatched. CDR3 size: 15 residues. The germline V gene has CDR1 PRHDT and CDR2 FYEKMQ (reference sequence). In DNA, the CDR3 is TGTGCCAGCAGTCCGGGACTAGGGACGAATGTGGGGCAGTTCTTC. This gives the protein CASSPGLGTNVGQFF. Full variable domain (rest looked up from reference TRBV13 and TRBJ2-1): AAGVIQSPRHLIKEKRETATLKCYPIPRHDTVYWYQQGPGQDPQFLISFYEKMQSDKGSIPDRFSAQQFSDYHSELNMSSLELGDSALYFCASSPGLGTNVGQFFGPGTRLTVL.

The V and J genes are TRBV5-1 and TRBJ2-3, with 12 bases identical to TRBD2. CDR3 length equals 16 residues. Germline CDR1 SGHRS, CDR2 YFSETQ. The J segment lost 5 bases and the V segment lost 2 bases, leaving 6 bases of the junction unmatched. DNA of the CDR3: TGCGCCAGCAGCTTTGGACTAGCGGGACAAAAAGATACGCAGTATTTT. Translation: CASSFGLAGQKDTQYF.

This clone has a single count. V and J are TRBV14 and TRBJ1-1, with 7 bases identical to TRBD1. V lost 4 bases to trimming and J lost 2 bases; unmatched junction nucleotides: 16. The CDR3 sequence is 18 residues long. Germline CDR1 SGHDN, CDR2 FVKESK. In nucleotides, the CDR3 is TGTGCCAGCAGCCCTCGAGAGGGGGCGTTAACCGCTAACACTGAAGCTTTCTTT. Protein product: CASSPREGALTANTEAFF.

The chain is built from TRBV4-2 and TRBJ2-3; 13 bases map to TRBD2. V shed 0 bases and J 0 bases; nucleotides not matched to a gene: 9. Germline-derived CDR1 and CDR2 are LGHNA and YNFKEQ. This CDR3 is 20 amino acids long. The CDR3 nucleotides are TGTGCCAGCAGCCAAGATCGAAGGACTAGCGGGAGTACAAGCACAGATACGCAGTATTTT. Amino acid sequence: CASSQDRRTSGSTSTDTQYF.

The chain employs TRBV6-1 and TRBJ1-1; no clear D. Germline V gene data show CDR1 as MNHNS and CDR2 as SASEGT. V was pared by 4 bases and J by 2 bases, with 11 bases between. CDR3 size: 14 residues. CDR3 loop: CASSGESPNTEAFF. As DNA, the CDR3 is TGTGCCAGCAGTGGTGAGAGCCCTAACACTGAAGCTTTCTTT.

The chain has TRBV27 and TRBJ1-1, with D tentatively TRBD1 (5 bases). The V and J ends lost 1 base and 1 base respectively, with 10 bases between them. The CDR3 runs to 15 residues. The germline CDR1 and CDR2 sequences are MNHEY and SMNVEV (reference sequence). The CDR3 reads CASSLYSGENTEAFF. Here the CDR3 DNA reads TGTGCCAGCAGTTTATATTCGGGGGAGAACACTGAAGCTTTCTTT.

In the case of this clone: A read error may account for a junction end that differs from germline. This chain uses TRBV9 with TRBJ2-7; TRBD1 agrees at 8 bases. Germline V gives CDR1 SGDLS, CDR2 YYNGEE. The CDR3 has 12 amino acids. Written as DNA, the CDR3 is TGTGCCAGCAGCTCCACGGACAGGGCGACTACCTTC. This encodes CASSSTDRATTF.